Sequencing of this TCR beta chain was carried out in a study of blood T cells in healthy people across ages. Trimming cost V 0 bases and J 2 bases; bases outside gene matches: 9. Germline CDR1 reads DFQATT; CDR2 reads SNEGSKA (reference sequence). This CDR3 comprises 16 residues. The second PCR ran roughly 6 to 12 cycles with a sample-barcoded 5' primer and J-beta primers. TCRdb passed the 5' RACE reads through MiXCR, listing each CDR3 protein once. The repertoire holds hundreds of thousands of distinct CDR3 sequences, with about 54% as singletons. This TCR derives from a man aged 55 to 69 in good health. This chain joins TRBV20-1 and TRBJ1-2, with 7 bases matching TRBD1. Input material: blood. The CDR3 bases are TGCAGTGCTAGAGATGCCCGGGACAGCCAAAACTATGGCTACACCTTC. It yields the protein CSARDARDSQNYGYTF.